In its sample, the clone carrying this T cell receptor (beta chain) was seen once. The CDR3 loop spans 12 amino acids. Per the germline V gene, CDR1 is MNHNS and CDR2 is SASEGT. The V gene lost 3 bases and the J gene lost 7 bases, with 10 bases spanning the gap. The data are from a study of shared clonotypes between healthy human individuals. In replicate PCRs of sorted subsets, approximately 210 ng DNA, about 30,000 T cell genomes, was used. Using immunoSEQ multiplex PCR, the repertoire was profiled, and TCRdb retains in-frame clones only, with some absent. The repertoire holds a few hundred thousand clones, with 97% as singletons.

Sequenced material: naive CD4+ T cells sorted from blood. The subset was: CD45RA+ positively selected. The clonotype comes from a woman aged 25-40 years in good health. The V gene is TRBV6-1, the J gene TRBJ2-7; perhaps TRBD1 as D (5 bases). The CDR3 nucleotides are TGTGCCAGCAGTGACAGGGCTCGGGAGCAGTACTTC. It codes for CASSDRAREQYF.